The 13 T cell receptor beta chains presented below share a single source sample, sequenced in a study of post-analysis software for immune sequencing data. Broader study findings: Elevated frequency relative to controls characterized four or five TRBV segments in patients, TRBV5-6, TRBV5-1 and TRBV20-1 among them.

Researchers reported that TCR beta cDNA libraries carried unique molecular identifiers. One entry per CDR3 protein results from TCRdb running MiXCR on the PCR reads. The profile shows 650,000 to 900,000 distinct CDR3 sequences, around 45% of them singletons. These receptors have no identified antigens. Sequencing input: blood. These receptors were taken from a girl between 5 and 17 years old with multiple sclerosis.

This clonotype was counted between two and nine times. V usage is TRBV7-9 and J usage is TRBJ2-5; tentative D call: TRBD2 (5 bases). The CDR3 has 13 amino acids. V lost 7 bases and J 8 bases, leaving 17 bases between the germline ends. Germline V gene lookup returns CDR1 SEHNR and CDR2 FQNEAQ (reference sequence). CDR3 region: CASKILGADTQYF. Written as DNA, the CDR3 is TGTGCCAGCAAGATCTTAGGAGCGGACACCCAGTACTTC.

The V gene is TRBV20-1, the J gene TRBJ2-6, with 12 bases aligning to TRBD2. The CDR3 contains 15 residues. Germline CDR1 reads DFQATT; CDR2 reads SNEGSKA (reference sequence). In DNA form, the CDR3 reads TGCAACCTAGCGGGAGGGAGCTCTGGGGCCAACGTCCTGACTTTC. Its protein is CNLAGGSSGANVLTF.

The chain links TRBV27 to TRBJ2-7; 9 bases agree with TRBD1. The DNA end lines up better with TRBJ2-5; the J call may be wrong. CDR3 length equals 14 residues. The germline V gene has CDR1 MNHEY and CDR2 SMNVEV (reference sequence). In nucleotides, the CDR3 is TGTGCCAGCCGGGATACAGGGGGCGTTGAGACCCAGTACTTC. It specifies CASRDTGGVETQYF.

V is TRBV20-1 and J is TRBJ2-1, with D maybe TRBD1 (5 bases). This CDR3 is built from 12 residues. CDR1 is DFQATT and CDR2 is SNEGSKA in the germline V gene (reference sequence). V lost 2 bases and J 8 bases, leaving 10 bases between the germline ends. The DNA for the CDR3 is TGCAGTGCTAGAAGTGCCAGGGATGAGCAGTTCTTC. Translation: CSARSARDEQFF.

This clonotype has more than one count but fewer than ten. The V and J genes are TRBV12-3 or TRBV12-4 and TRBJ2-7; no firm D call. V was pared by 8 bases and J by 0 bases, with 5 bases between. This CDR3 is built from 11 residues. The CDR3 reads CASAISYEQYF. The CDR3 DNA reads as TGTGCCAGCGCGATCTCCTACGAGCAGTACTTC.

V usage is TRBV6-5 and J usage is TRBJ2-1; D is uncertain. CDR3 length: 17 amino acids. CDR1 and CDR2 (germline): MNHEY, SVGAGI. V was cut by 0 bases and J by 2 bases, with 14 bases left in between. CDR3 DNA sequence: TGTGCCAGCAGTTACTCGACGGCAGAGGCCGCCTACAATGAGCAGTTCTTC. This sequence encodes CASSYSTAEAAYNEQFF.

This clonotype was seen a few times. The chain links TRBV9 to TRBJ2-3, with 11 bases that match TRBD1. V lost 4 bases to trimming and J lost 3 bases; unmatched junction nucleotides: 13. The CDR3 spans 18 residues. CDR1 and CDR2 (germline): SGDLS, YYNGEE. The CDR3: CASSTPRGQGALTDTQYF. DNA of the CDR3: TGTGCCAGCAGCACCCCCCGAGGACAGGGGGCATTGACAGATACGCAGTATTTT.

Notes on this clonotype: The junction shows a germline mismatch at one end, possibly a read error. The chain is built from TRBV18 and TRBJ2-5; D may match TRBD1 or TRBD2 (5 bases each). CDR3 length: 15 amino acids. CDR1 and CDR2 from the germline V gene are KGHSH and LQKENI. The CDR3 region has the DNA TGTGCCGGCTCGCCCGGGGCGAATCCCTTGGAGACCCAGTACTTC. Protein sequence: CAGSPGANPLETQYF.

The genes are TRBV12-3 or TRBV12-4 and TRBJ2-7; 8 nucleotides match TRBD1. With 6 bases clipped from V and 0 bases from J, the junction kept 10 bases outside the gene matches. The CDR3 is 16 residues long. CDR3 DNA: TGTGCCAGCAGCCGGGCCGGGACAGGTCGCTCCTACGAGCAGTACTTC. It translates to CASSRAGTGRSYEQYF.

The rearrangement joins TRBV7-2 to TRBJ2-7; TRBD1 matches at 7 bases. The J segment lost 4 bases and the V segment lost 5 bases, leaving 8 bases of the junction unmatched. This CDR3 spans 14 amino acids. CDR1 SGHTA and CDR2 FQGNSA come from the germline V gene. The CDR3 coding sequence is TGTGCCAGCAGCCCGGGACAGAAGATATACGAGCAGTACTTC. It translates to CASSPGQKIYEQYF. Full variable domain (missing parts from reference TRBV7-2 and TRBJ2-7): GAGVSQSPSNKVTEKGKDVELRCDPISGHTALYWYRQSLGQGLEFLIYFQGNSAPDKSGLPSDRFSAERTGGSVSTLTIQRTQQEDSAVYLCASSPGQKIYEQYFGPGTRLTVT.

CDR3 nucleotides: TGCAGTGTGGTGGTCGGTGGGCTAGCCAAAAACATTCAGTACTTC. It is translated as CSVVVGGLAKNIQYF. The chain employs TRBV20-1 and TRBJ2-4; D remains ambiguous. Trimming removed 7 bases from V and 0 bases from J, with 16 bases in between. The CDR3 covers 15 residues. Germline values: CDR1 DFQATT, CDR2 SNEGSKA (reference sequence).

The J gene is TRBJ2-5, the V gene TRBV6-6; 9 positions match TRBD2. CDR1 is MNHNY and CDR2 is SVGAGI in the germline V gene (reference sequence). The CDR3 totals 16 residues. Trimming removed 2 bases from V and 4 bases from J; junction bases left unmatched: 8. In DNA, the CDR3 is TGTGCCAGCAGTTACCCCGGGGTAGCGGGAGTAGAGACCCAGTACTTC. This codes for CASSYPGVAGVETQYF.

The chain employs TRBV5-1 and TRBJ2-1; TRBD2 matches 11 bases. From germline, CDR1 is SGHRS and CDR2 YFSETQ. This CDR3 region has 17 residues. The ends lost 4 bases at V and 6 bases at J; junction bases unmatched: 12. The CDR3 loop reads CASSPEGTSGGPNEQFF. CDR3 nucleotide sequence: TGCGCCAGCAGCCCCGAGGGTACTAGCGGGGGACCCAATGAGCAGTTCTTC.